This T cell receptor (beta chain) was identified in a study of cytomegalovirus exposure and HLA in healthy donors. Profiled with immunoSEQ multiplex PCR; TCRdb holds only in-frame clones, not every one. This table holds 100,000 to 150,000 clones, around 94% found once. The germline V gene has CDR1 MNHEY and CDR2 SMNVEV (reference sequence). V lost 3 bases and J lost 6, with 9 bases in between. CDR3 length: 13 amino acids. It was the 120-subject validation cohort, separate from the roughly 700-subject first cohort, to which the donors belonged. The genes are TRBV27 and TRBJ1-5, with D perhaps TRBD1 (5 bases). The clonotype originates from a woman between 18 and 29 years old in good health and CMV-seronegative. The sequenced sample consisted of PBMCs. The CDR3 region is CASSFGGVQPQHF. DNA of the CDR3: TGTGCCAGCAGTTTCGGGGGGGTTCAGCCCCAGCATTTT.